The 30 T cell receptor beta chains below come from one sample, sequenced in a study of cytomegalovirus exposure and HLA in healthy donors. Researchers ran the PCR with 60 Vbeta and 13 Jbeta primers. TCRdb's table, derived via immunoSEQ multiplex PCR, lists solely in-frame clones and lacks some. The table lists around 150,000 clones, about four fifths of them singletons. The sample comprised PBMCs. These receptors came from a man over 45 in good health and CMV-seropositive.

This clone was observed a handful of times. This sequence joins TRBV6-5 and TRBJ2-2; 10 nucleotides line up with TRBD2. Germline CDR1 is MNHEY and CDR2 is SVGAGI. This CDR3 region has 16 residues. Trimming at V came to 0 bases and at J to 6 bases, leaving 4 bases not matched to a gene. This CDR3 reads CASSYSALAGPGELFF. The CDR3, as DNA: TGTGCCAGCAGTTACTCGGCACTAGCGGGGCCCGGGGAGCTGTTTTTT.

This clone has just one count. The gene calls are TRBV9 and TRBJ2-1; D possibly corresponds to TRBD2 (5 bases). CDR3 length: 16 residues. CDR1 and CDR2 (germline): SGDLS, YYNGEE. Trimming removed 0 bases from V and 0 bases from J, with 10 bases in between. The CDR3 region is CASSVGGGPSYNEQFF. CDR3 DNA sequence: TGTGCCAGCAGCGTAGGTGGAGGACCCTCCTACAATGAGCAGTTCTTC.

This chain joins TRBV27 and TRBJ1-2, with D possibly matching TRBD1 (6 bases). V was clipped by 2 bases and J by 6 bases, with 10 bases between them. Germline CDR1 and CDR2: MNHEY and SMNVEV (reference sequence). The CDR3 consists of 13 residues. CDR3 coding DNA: TGTGCCAGCAGTTTAAGCGGGGGGCATGGCTACACCTTC. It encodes CASSLSGGHGYTF.

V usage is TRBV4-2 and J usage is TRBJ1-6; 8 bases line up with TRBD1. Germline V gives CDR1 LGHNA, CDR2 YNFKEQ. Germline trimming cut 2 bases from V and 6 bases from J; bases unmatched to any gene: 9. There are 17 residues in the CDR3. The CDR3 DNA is TGTGCCAGCAGCCAACCCTCGGACAGGGTCGTTAATTCACCCCTCCACTTT. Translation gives CASSQPSDRVVNSPLHF.

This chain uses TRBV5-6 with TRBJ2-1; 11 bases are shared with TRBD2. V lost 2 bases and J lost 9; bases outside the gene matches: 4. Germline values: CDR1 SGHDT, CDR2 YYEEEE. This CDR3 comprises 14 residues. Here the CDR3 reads CASSFSLAGGEQFF. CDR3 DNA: TGTGCCAGCAGCTTTTCCCTAGCGGGAGGTGAGCAGTTCTTC.

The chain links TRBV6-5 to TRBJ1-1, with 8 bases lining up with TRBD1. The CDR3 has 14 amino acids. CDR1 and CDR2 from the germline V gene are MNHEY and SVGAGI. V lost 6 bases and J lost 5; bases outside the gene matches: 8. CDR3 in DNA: TGTGCCAGCAGCGGACAGGGTTGGGGAACTGAAGCTTTCTTT. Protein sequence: CASSGQGWGTEAFF.

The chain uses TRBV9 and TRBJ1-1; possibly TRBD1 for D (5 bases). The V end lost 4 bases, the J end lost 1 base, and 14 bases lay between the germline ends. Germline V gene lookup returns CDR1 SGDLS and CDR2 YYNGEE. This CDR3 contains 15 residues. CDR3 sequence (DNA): TGTGCCAGCAGCCCCCAACCCGACAGGAACACTGAAGCTTTCTTT. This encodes CASSPQPDRNTEAFF. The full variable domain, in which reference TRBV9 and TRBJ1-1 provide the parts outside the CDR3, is DSGVTQTPKHLITATGQRVTLRCSPRSGDLSVYWYQQSLDQGLQFLIQYYNGEERAKGNILERFSAQQFPDLHSELNLSSLELGDSALYFCASSPQPDRNTEAFFGQGTRLTVV.

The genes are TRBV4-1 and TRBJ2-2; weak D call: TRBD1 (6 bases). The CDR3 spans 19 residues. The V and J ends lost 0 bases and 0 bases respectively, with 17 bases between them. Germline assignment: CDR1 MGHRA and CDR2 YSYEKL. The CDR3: CASSQEWPRQVTNTGELFF. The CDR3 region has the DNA TGCGCCAGCAGCCAAGAATGGCCAAGACAGGTTACGAACACCGGGGAGCTGTTTTTT.

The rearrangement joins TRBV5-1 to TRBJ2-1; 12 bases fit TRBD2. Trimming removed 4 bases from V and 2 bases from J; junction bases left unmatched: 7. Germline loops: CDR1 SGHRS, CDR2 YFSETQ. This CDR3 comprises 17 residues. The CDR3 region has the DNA TGCGCCAGCAGCAGTACCCCTAGCGGGGGGGCCTACAATGAGCAGTTCTTC. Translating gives CASSSTPSGGAYNEQFF.

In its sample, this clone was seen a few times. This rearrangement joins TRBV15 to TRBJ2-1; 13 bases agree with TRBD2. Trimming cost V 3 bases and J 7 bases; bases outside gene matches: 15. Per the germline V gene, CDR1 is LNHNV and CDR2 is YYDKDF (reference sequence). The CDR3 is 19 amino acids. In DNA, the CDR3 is TGTGCCACCAGCAGGGAGGGGGGATCCGGGACTAGCGGGATTAATGAGCAGTTCTTC. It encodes CATSREGGSGTSGINEQFF.

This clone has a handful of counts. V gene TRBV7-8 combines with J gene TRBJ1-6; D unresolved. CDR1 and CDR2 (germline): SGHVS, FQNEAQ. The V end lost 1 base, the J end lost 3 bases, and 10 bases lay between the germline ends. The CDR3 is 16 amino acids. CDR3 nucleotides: TGTGCCAGCAGCTTAGTAGACCGGGGCTATAATTCACCCCTCCACTTT. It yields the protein CASSLVDRGYNSPLHF.

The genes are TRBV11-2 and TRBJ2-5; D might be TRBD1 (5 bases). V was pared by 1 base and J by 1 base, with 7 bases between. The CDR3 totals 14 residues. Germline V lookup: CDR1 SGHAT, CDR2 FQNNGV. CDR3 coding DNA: TGTGCCAGCAGCTTAGGCCAGGGCCAAGAGACCCAGTACTTC. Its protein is CASSLGQGQETQYF.

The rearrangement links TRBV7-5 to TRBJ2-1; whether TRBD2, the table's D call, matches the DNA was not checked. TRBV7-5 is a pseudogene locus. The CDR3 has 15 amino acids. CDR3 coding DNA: TGTGCCAGAAGCAACCGTCTGAGCTCCTACAATGAGCAGTTCTTC. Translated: CARSNRLSSYNEQFF.

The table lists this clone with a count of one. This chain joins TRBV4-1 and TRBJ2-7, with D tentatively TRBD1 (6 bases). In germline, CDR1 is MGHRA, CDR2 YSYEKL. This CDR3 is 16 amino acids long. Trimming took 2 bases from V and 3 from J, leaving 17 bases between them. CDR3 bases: TGCGCCAGCAGCCAAAGATCGACAGGAGTGGGCTACGAGCAGTACTTC. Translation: CASSQRSTGVGYEQYF.

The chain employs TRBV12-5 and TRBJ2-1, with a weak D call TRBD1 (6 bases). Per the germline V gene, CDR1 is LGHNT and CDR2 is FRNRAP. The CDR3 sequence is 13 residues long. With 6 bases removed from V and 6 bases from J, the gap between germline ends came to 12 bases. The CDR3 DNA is TGTGCTAGTGGGCTACAGGGATTCAATGAGCAGTTCTTC. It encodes CASGLQGFNEQFF.

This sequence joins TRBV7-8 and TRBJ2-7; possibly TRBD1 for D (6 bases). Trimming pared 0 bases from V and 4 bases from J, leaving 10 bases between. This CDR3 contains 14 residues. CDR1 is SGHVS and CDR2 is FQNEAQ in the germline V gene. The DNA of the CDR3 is TGTGCCAGCAGCTTAGCGGGGGCGGCTTACGAGCAGTACTTC. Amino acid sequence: CASSLAGAAYEQYF.

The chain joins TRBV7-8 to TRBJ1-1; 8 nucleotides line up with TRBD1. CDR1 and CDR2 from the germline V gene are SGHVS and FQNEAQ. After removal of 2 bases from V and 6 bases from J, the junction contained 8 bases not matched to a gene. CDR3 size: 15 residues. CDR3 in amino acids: CASSLLTGGFAEAFF. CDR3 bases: TGTGCCAGCAGCTTACTCACAGGGGGTTTTGCTGAAGCTTTCTTT.

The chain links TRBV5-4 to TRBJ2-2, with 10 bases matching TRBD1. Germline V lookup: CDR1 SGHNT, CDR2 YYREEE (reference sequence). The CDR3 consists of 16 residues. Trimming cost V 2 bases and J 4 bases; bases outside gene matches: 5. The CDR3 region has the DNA TGTGCCAGCAGCTTTCCGGGACAGGGGACCACCGGGGAGCTGTTTTTT. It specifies CASSFPGQGTTGELFF.

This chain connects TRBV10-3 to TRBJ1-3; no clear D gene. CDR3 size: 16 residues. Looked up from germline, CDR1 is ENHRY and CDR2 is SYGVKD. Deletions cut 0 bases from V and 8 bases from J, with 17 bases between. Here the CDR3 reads CAISESFRVAGYTIYF. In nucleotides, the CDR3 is TGTGCCATCAGTGAGTCGTTCCGCGTCGCGGGGTACACCATATATTTT.

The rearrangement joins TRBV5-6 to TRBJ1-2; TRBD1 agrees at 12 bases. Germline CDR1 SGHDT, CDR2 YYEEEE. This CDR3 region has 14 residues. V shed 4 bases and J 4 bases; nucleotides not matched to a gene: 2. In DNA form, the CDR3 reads TGTGCCAGCAGCCCGGGACAGGGGGCCTATGGCTACACCTTC. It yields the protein CASSPGQGAYGYTF.

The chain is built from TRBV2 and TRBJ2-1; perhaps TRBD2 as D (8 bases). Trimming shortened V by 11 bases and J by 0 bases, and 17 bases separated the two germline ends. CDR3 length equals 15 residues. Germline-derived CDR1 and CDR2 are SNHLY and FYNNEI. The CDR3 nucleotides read TGTGCCGGAGGGGGCGGGGGGAGCTCCTACAATGAGCAGTTCTTC. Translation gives CAGGGGGSSYNEQFF.

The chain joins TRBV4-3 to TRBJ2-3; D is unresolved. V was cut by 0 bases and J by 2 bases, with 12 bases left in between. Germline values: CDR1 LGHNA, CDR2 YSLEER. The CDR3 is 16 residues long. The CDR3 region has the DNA TGCGCCAGCAGCCAAGACCGGAGCCGGGTCACAGATACGCAGTATTTT. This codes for CASSQDRSRVTDTQYF.

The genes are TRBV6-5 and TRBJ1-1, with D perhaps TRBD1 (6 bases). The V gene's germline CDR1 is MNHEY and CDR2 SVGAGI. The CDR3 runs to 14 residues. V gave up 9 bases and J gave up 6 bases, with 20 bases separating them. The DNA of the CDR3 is TGTGCCAGTTACAAAGCAGGGGTCTCGGCTGAAGCTTTCTTT. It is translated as CASYKAGVSAEAFF.

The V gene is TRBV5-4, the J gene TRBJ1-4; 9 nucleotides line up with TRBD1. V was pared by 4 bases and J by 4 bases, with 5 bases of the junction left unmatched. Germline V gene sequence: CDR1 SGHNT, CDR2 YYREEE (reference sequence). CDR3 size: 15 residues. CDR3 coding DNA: TGTGCCAGCAGCGACGGACAGGGGCTTAATGAAAAACTGTTTTTT. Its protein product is CASSDGQGLNEKLFF.

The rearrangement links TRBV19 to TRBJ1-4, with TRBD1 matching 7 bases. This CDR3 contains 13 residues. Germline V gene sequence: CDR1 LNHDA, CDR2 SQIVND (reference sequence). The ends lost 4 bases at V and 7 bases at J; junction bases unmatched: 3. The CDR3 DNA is TGTGCCAGTAGTAGCCGACAGGGTGAAAAACTGTTTTTT. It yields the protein CASSSRQGEKLFF.

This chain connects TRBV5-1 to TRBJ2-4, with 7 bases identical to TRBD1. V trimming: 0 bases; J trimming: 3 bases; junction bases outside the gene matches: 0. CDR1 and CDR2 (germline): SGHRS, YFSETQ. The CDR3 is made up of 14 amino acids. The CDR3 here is CASSLGDSKNIQYF. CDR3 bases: TGCGCCAGCAGCTTGGGGGACAGCAAAAACATTCAGTACTTC.

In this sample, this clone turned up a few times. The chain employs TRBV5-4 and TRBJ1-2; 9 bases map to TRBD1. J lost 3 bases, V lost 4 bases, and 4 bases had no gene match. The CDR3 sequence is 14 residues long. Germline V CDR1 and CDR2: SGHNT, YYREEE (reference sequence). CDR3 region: CASSITGGDYGYTF. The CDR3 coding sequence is TGTGCCAGCAGCATAACAGGGGGCGACTATGGCTACACCTTC.

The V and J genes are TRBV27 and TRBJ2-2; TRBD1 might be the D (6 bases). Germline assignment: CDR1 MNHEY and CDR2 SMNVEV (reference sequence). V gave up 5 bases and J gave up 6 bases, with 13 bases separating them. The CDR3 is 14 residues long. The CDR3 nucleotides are TGTGCCAGCAGTAGTAACAGGGTCGCCGGGGAGCTGTTTTTT. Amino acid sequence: CASSSNRVAGELFF.

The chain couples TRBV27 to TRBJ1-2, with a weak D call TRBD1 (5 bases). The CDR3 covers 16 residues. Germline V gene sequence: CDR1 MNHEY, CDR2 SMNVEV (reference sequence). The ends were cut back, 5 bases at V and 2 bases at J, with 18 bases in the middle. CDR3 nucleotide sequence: TGTGCCAGCAGTACAGCCCTCAGGGCAAAAAACTATGGCTACACCTTC. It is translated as CASSTALRAKNYGYTF.

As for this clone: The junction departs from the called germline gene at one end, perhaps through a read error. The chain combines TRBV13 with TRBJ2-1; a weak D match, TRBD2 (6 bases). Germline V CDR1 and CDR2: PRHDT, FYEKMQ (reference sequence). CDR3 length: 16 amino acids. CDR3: CASTTRGLSSHNEQFF. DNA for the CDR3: TGTGCCAGCACCACGCGGGGACTTAGCTCCCACAATGAGCAGTTCTTC.